A single TCR beta chain is shown here with its context. These data belong to a study of CD8 T cells in Susac syndrome. With random hexamers, 0.5 to 1 ug RNA was reverse transcribed. TCRdb re-called the immunoSEQ multiplex PCR reads through MiXCR, storing one row per CDR3 protein. The profile shows 150,000 to 190,000 distinct CDR3 sequences, roughly 96% of them singletons. Germline V gene lookup returns CDR1 GTSNPN and CDR2 SVGIG (reference sequence). The CDR3 is made up of 14 amino acids. V lost 0 bases and J 2 bases, leaving 9 bases between the germline ends. Sequencing was performed on CD4+ T cells from PBMCs. This chain connects TRBV30 to TRBJ2-3; D ambiguous. The clonotype was recovered from a human donor with Susac syndrome. The CDR3: CAWSVRKVTDTQYF. In nucleotides, the CDR3 is TGTGCCTGGAGTGTACGGAAGGTCACAGATACGCAGTATTTT.